The 31 T cell receptor beta chains given below trace back to one sample, sequenced in a study of blood T cell repertoires in COVID-19. Sequencing used immunoSEQ multiplex PCR; TCRdb keeps in-frame clones, though not all of them. This table holds roughly 150,000 clones, around nine tenths found once. Sequenced: peripheral blood. These receptors were taken from a human donor in a cohort sampled during active COVID-19.

This clone was found a few times. CDR3 nucleotide sequence: TGTGCCAGCAGCATCCGACAGTCTAACTATGGCTACACCTTC. It encodes CASSIRQSNYGYTF. The chain recombines TRBV5-4 with TRBJ1-2; TRBD1 might be the D (5 bases). Germline V gene data show CDR1 as SGHNT and CDR2 as YYREEE (reference sequence). V was clipped by 4 bases and J by 0 bases, with 10 bases between them. This CDR3 has 14 residues.

This clone occurred a few times. The chain uses TRBV7-9 and TRBJ2-3, with 8 nucleotides matching TRBD1. V gave up 5 bases and J gave up 0 bases; unmatched junction bases: 7. CDR3 length: 16 residues. Per the germline V gene, CDR1 is SEHNR and CDR2 is FQNEAQ (reference sequence). CDR3 amino acids: CASSPYRGESTDTQYF. The CDR3 DNA follows: TGTGCCAGCAGCCCCTACAGGGGGGAAAGCACAGATACGCAGTATTTT.

The chain uses TRBV7-3 and TRBJ2-1; D might be TRBD1 (5 bases). Germline CDR1 reads SGHTA; CDR2 reads FQGTGA. The CDR3 covers 13 residues. Trimming shortened V by 2 bases and J by 11 bases, and 13 bases separated the two germline ends. CDR3 sequence: CASSLVGANKQFF. The CDR3, as DNA: TGTGCCAGCAGCTTAGTTGGGGCAAATAAGCAGTTCTTC.

The CDR3 DNA is TGTGCCAGCAGTGTAAACCTAGCGGGAGGGGCTAATACGCAGTATTTT. The encoded protein is CASSVNLAGGANTQYF. The V call is TRBV6-1, the J call TRBJ2-3, with TRBD2 identical over 12 bases. V trimming: 4 bases; J trimming: 7 bases; junction bases outside the gene matches: 9. Germline CDR1 is MNHNS and CDR2 is SASEGT. This CDR3 comprises 16 residues.

The chain is built from TRBV5-6 and TRBJ2-7; D is possibly TRBD2 (5 bases). The CDR3 runs to 15 residues. Trimming took 0 bases from V and 5 from J, leaving 15 bases between them. Germline CDR1 reads SGHDT; CDR2 reads YYEEEE. CDR3 DNA: TGTGCCAGCAGCTTGGGGAGGTGGGTCAGAGACGAGCAGTACTTC. It specifies CASSLGRWVRDEQYF.

J is TRBJ2-7 and V is TRBV6-5, with 14 bases identical to TRBD2. The trim removed 6 bases at V and 2 bases at J, leaving 0 bases unmatched. CDR1 is MNHEY, CDR2 SVGAGI, per germline. The length of the CDR3 is 14 residues. Here the CDR3 DNA reads TGTGCCAGCAGGACTAGCGGGGGGGCCTACGAGCAGTACTTC. Translating it yields CASRTSGGAYEQYF.

The chain employs TRBV5-4 and TRBJ2-7; 7 bases are a match to TRBD1. CDR3 length: 13 residues. Trimming took 7 bases from V and 2 from J; bases not matched to a gene: 6. Germline CDR1 and CDR2: SGHNT and YYREEE (reference sequence). The CDR3 region is CASGRDRAYEQYF. The DNA for the CDR3 is TGTGCCAGCGGACGCGACAGGGCCTACGAGCAGTACTTC.

The CDR3: CASSPTGPPGYGYTF. CDR3 bases: TGTGCCAGCAGTCCTACAGGCCCCCCCGGTTATGGCTACACCTTC. The J gene is TRBJ1-2, the V gene TRBV27; D is perhaps TRBD1 (5 bases). Germline V CDR1 and CDR2: MNHEY, SMNVEV (reference sequence). The CDR3 has 15 amino acids. The V gene lost 5 bases and the J gene lost 5 bases, with 18 bases spanning the gap.

Worth noting for this clone: Within the sample, other DNA sequences also encode this same CDR3. The chain carries TRBV9 and TRBJ2-5; tentatively, D is TRBD2 (5 bases). Germline V gene sequence: CDR1 SGDLS, CDR2 YYNGEE. V was trimmed by 1 base and J by 3 bases, leaving 7 bases between them. CDR3 length: 13 residues. The CDR3 DNA is TGTGCCAGCAGCGTACACGGGGAAGAGACCCAGTACTTC. It is translated as CASSVHGEETQYF. Full variable domain (rest looked up from reference TRBV9 and TRBJ2-5): DSGVTQTPKHLITATGQRVTLRCSPRSGDLSVYWYQQSLDQGLQFLIQYYNGEERAKGNILERFSAQQFPDLHSELNLSSLELGDSALYFCASSVHGEETQYFGPGTRLLVL.

J is TRBJ2-7 and V is TRBV6-2 or TRBV6-3, with D perhaps TRBD2 (5 bases). The germline V gene has CDR1 MNHEY and CDR2 SVGEGT. V was cut by 0 bases and J by 6 bases, with 12 bases left in between. The CDR3 length is 14 residues. DNA for the CDR3: TGTGCCAGCAGTTACTCGATCGATCGGGGCGAGCAGTACTTC. The encoded protein is CASSYSIDRGEQYF.

V and J are TRBV29-1 and TRBJ1-3, with D unclear. From germline, CDR1 is SQVTM and CDR2 ANQGSEA. The CDR3 length is 15 residues. With 0 bases removed from V and 0 bases from J, the gap between germline ends came to 9 bases. CDR3 bases: TGCAGCGTTGAAGAGTTCGCCTACTCTGGAAACACCATATATTTT. It yields the protein CSVEEFAYSGNTIYF.

The chain combines TRBV6-6 with TRBJ2-7; 9 bases map to TRBD1. Trimming at V came to 4 bases and at J to 6 bases, leaving 10 bases not matched to a gene. This CDR3 is 15 amino acids long. CDR1 is MNHNY and CDR2 is SVGAGI in the germline V gene (reference sequence). CDR3 sequence: CASSSTGTGIIEQYF. In DNA form, the CDR3 reads TGTGCCAGCAGTTCGACCGGGACAGGGATAATCGAGCAGTACTTC.

V usage is TRBV10-3 and J usage is TRBJ2-1; 10 bases agree with TRBD1. Trimming took 0 bases from V and 5 from J; bases not matched to a gene: 7. This CDR3 is 17 amino acids long. The germline V gene has CDR1 ENHRY and CDR2 SYGVKD. This chain's CDR3 is CAISESGAGQGNNEQFF. CDR3 bases: TGTGCCATCAGTGAGTCGGGCGCGGGACAGGGGAACAATGAGCAGTTCTTC.

This chain links TRBV5-8 with TRBJ1-5; 8 nucleotides line up with TRBD1. This CDR3 comprises 17 residues. Germline assignment: CDR1 SGHTS and CDR2 YDEGEE. Trimming removed 4 bases from V and 0 bases from J; junction bases left unmatched: 9. The DNA for the CDR3 is TGTGCCAGCAGCCCTGGACAGGGATCATATAGCAATCAGCCCCAGCATTTT. Protein: CASSPGQGSYSNQPQHF.

This chain connects TRBV25-1 to TRBJ1-6; no clear D gene. Germline V gene lookup returns CDR1 MGHDK and CDR2 SYGVNS. The V and J ends lost 8 bases and 7 bases respectively, with 15 bases between them. The CDR3 runs to 14 residues. The CDR3 is CASLPGEGNSPLHF. For the CDR3, the DNA is TGTGCCAGCCTCCCCGGGGAGGGAAATTCACCCCTCCACTTT.

The V gene is TRBV7-2, the J gene TRBJ2-7; the D gene is possibly TRBD2 (5 bases). Trimming took 5 bases from V and 3 from J, leaving 14 bases between them. The CDR3 has 14 amino acids. CDR1 and CDR2 (germline): SGHTA, FQGNSA. This CDR3 is CASSLVGRDYEQYF. Written as DNA, the CDR3 is TGTGCCAGCAGCCTAGTGGGGAGAGACTACGAGCAGTACTTC.

The J gene is TRBJ2-5, the V gene TRBV5-6, with D perhaps TRBD1 (5 bases). This CDR3 comprises 14 residues. Per germline, CDR1 SGHDT and CDR2 YYEEEE. The ends were cut back, 1 base at V and 3 bases at J, with 10 bases in the middle. The chain's CDR3 is CASSLSPTEETQYF. The CDR3 region has the DNA TGTGCCAGCAGCTTGAGCCCGACAGAAGAGACCCAGTACTTC.

V usage is TRBV7-2 and J usage is TRBJ1-4; no clear D. This CDR3 region has 17 residues. Trimming removed 1 base at V and 2 bases at J, with 14 bases between. Germline V CDR1 and CDR2: SGHTA, FQGNSA. As DNA, the CDR3 is TGTGCCAGCAGCTTAGTCTATTGGGCAGAGACTAATGAAAAACTGTTTTTT. Its protein product is CASSLVYWAETNEKLFF.

The chain carries TRBV27 and TRBJ1-5, with TRBD1 matching over 7 bases. Germline CDR1 is MNHEY and CDR2 is SMNVEV (reference sequence). Germline trimming cut 6 bases from V and 4 bases from J; bases unmatched to any gene: 9. The CDR3 length is 15 residues. The CDR3 region has the DNA TGTGCCAGCAGCCAAAGACAGGGATTAAATCAGCCCCAGCATTTT. It codes for CASSQRQGLNQPQHF.

V usage is TRBV24-1 and J usage is TRBJ2-1; 9 nucleotides line up with TRBD1. Germline trimming cut 4 bases from V and 3 bases from J; bases unmatched to any gene: 0. The CDR3 is 14 amino acids. From germline, CDR1 is KGHDR and CDR2 SFDVKD. The CDR3 reads CATSEGQGYNEQFF. The CDR3 region has the DNA TGTGCCACCAGTGAGGGACAGGGCTACAATGAGCAGTTCTTC.

The genes are TRBV19 and TRBJ2-7; TRBD2 might be the D (7 bases). CDR1 LNHDA and CDR2 SQIVND come from the germline V gene (reference sequence). V lost 9 bases, J lost 3 bases, and 15 bases lay in between. The CDR3 has 13 amino acids. The CDR3: CASRGRGLYEQYF. The CDR3, as DNA: TGTGCCAGCCGCGGGCGGGGGCTCTACGAGCAGTACTTC. The variable domain in full, completed from reference TRBV19 and TRBJ2-7, reads DGGITQSPKYLFRKEGQNVTLSCEQNLNHDAMYWYRQDPGQGLRLIYYSQIVNDFQKGDIAEGYSVSREKKESFPLTVTSAQKNPTAFYLCASRGRGLYEQYFGPGTRLTVT.

V is TRBV11-2 and J is TRBJ2-2, with a tentative D call TRBD2 (5 bases). V was pared by 4 bases and J by 0 bases, with 12 bases between. CDR3 length: 16 residues. Germline V lookup: CDR1 SGHAT, CDR2 FQNNGV. For the CDR3, the DNA is TGTGCCAGCAGCTCCCAGAGAGCGGCGAACACCGGGGAGCTGTTTTTT. Translation: CASSSQRAANTGELFF.

This chain links TRBV28 with TRBJ1-6; a weak D match, TRBD1 (6 bases). V was cut by 8 bases and J by 9 bases, with 14 bases left in between. Germline CDR1 reads MDHEN; CDR2 reads SYDVKM. CDR3 length: 13 amino acids. CDR3 nucleotide sequence: TGTGCCAGCGGACAGTTTATTCCTTCACCCCTCCACTTT. It translates to CASGQFIPSPLHF.

V usage is TRBV20-1 and J usage is TRBJ2-3, with TRBD2 identical over 9 bases. CDR3 length equals 17 residues. V was pared by 3 bases and J by 2 bases, with 12 bases of the junction left unmatched. Germline lookup yields CDR1 DFQATT and CDR2 SNEGSKA (reference sequence). The CDR3 loop reads CSASLTLAGPVTDTQYF. CDR3 in DNA: TGCAGTGCTAGTCTAACTCTAGCGGGACCGGTCACAGATACGCAGTATTTT.

The chain carries TRBV11-2 and TRBJ2-1, with a possible D match to TRBD2 (6 bases). Germline CDR1 reads SGHAT; CDR2 reads FQNNGV. CDR3 size: 14 residues. The V and J ends lost 8 bases and 0 bases respectively, with 11 bases between them. CDR3 protein: CASCGESSYNEQFF. CDR3 DNA: TGTGCCAGCTGCGGGGAGAGCTCCTACAATGAGCAGTTCTTC.

This rearrangement joins TRBV7-9 to TRBJ1-2; D is unresolved. CDR1 is SEHNR and CDR2 is FQNEAQ in the germline V gene (reference sequence). The V end was cut by 5 bases, the J end by 6 bases, with 13 bases between. This CDR3 region has 13 residues. This CDR3 is CASSLIHGDGYTF. The CDR3 DNA is TGTGCCAGCAGCCTTATCCACGGGGATGGCTACACCTTC.

The chain joins TRBV7-6 to TRBJ2-3; TRBD2 agrees at 9 bases. The CDR3 covers 17 residues. With 1 base clipped from V and 5 bases from J, the junction kept 10 bases outside the gene matches. Germline V gene sequence: CDR1 SGHVS, CDR2 FNYEAQ. As DNA, the CDR3 is TGTGCCAGCAGCTTAGTTGAGAGGCGGGGGGGCCGAGATACGCAGTATTTT. As protein: CASSLVERRGGRDTQYF.

The gene calls are TRBV5-1 and TRBJ2-7, with a possible D match to TRBD1 (10 bases). CDR3 size: 20 residues. Per the germline V gene, CDR1 is SGHRS and CDR2 is YFSETQ. Trimming left V 0 bases short and J 4 bases short, with 29 bases between. CDR3 residues: CASSLGPLGTGVAGAYEQYF. The CDR3 bases are TGCGCCAGCAGCTTGGGCCCACTCGGGACAGGGGTAGCGGGAGCTTACGAGCAGTACTTC.

This clone was detected once. The V call is TRBV5-1, the J call TRBJ1-1; D is perhaps TRBD1 (5 bases). The CDR3 totals 13 residues. Per germline, CDR1 SGHRS and CDR2 YFSETQ. Between the trimmed V and J ends, which lost 4 bases and 3 bases, there was a span of 10 bases. The CDR3 spells CASSPGGYTEAFF. The CDR3 nucleotides read TGCGCCAGCAGCCCTGGGGGGTACACTGAAGCTTTCTTT. Variable domain in full (rest from reference TRBV5-1 and TRBJ1-1): KAGVTQTPRYLIKTRGQQVTLSCSPISGHRSVSWYQQTPGQGLQFLFEYFSETQRNKGNFPGRFSGRQFSNSRSEMNVSTLELGDSALYLCASSPGGYTEAFFGQGTRLTVV.

This chain uses TRBV7-2 with TRBJ2-7, with 10 bases identical to TRBD2. Unmatched junction bases numbered 11, after V lost 5 bases and J lost 4 bases. The CDR3 extends over 16 amino acids. From germline, CDR1 is SGHTA and CDR2 FQGNSA. CDR3 sequence reads: CASSRTAAGGPYEQYF. The CDR3 DNA reads TGTGCCAGCAGCCGGACGGCAGCGGGGGGGCCGTACGAGCAGTACTTC.

The gene calls are TRBV6-6 and TRBJ2-5; 9 bases map to TRBD2. This CDR3 spans 16 amino acids. Trimming removed 5 bases from V and 3 bases from J; junction bases left unmatched: 10. From germline, CDR1 is MNHNY and CDR2 SVGAGI (reference sequence). This chain's CDR3 is CASSTYSGGVKETQYF. The CDR3 DNA is TGTGCCAGCAGTACATATAGCGGGGGCGTAAAAGAGACCCAGTACTTC.